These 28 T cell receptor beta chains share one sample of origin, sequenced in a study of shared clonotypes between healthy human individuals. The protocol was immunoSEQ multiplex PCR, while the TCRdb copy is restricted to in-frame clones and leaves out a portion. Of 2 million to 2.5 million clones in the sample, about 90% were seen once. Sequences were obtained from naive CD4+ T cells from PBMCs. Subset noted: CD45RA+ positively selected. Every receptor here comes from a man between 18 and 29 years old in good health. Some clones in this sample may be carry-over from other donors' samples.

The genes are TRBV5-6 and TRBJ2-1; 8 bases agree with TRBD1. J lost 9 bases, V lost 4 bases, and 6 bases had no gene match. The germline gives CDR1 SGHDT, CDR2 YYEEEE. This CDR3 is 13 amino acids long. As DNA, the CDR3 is TGTGCCAGCAGCACGGACAGGGCTAGTGAGCAGTTCTTC. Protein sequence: CASSTDRASEQFF.

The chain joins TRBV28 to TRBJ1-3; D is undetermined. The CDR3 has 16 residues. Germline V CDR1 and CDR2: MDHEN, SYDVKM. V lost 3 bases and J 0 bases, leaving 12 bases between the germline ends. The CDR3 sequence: CASSLPRRSSGNTIYF. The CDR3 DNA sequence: TGTGCCAGCAGTTTGCCCCGCCGGAGCTCTGGAAACACCATATATTTT.

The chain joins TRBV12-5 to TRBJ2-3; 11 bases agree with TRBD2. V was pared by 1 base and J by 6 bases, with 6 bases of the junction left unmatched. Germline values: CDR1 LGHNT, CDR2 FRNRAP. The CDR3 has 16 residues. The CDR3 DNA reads TGTGCTAGTGGTTTGGGACTAGCGGGGTCCATGGATACGCAGTATTTT. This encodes CASGLGLAGSMDTQYF.

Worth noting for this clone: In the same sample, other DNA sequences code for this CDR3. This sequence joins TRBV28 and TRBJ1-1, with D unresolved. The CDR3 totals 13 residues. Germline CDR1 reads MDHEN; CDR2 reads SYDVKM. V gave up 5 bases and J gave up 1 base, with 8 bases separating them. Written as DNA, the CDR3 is TGTGCCAGCAGTCCCCTACCGAACACTGAAGCTTTCTTT. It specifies CASSPLPNTEAFF.

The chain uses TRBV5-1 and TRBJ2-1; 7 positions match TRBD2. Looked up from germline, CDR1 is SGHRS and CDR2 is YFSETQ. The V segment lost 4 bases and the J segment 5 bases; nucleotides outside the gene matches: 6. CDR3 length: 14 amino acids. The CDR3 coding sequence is TGCGCCAGCAGCGCAGCTAGCGGCCACAATGAGCAGTTCTTC. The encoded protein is CASSAASGHNEQFF.

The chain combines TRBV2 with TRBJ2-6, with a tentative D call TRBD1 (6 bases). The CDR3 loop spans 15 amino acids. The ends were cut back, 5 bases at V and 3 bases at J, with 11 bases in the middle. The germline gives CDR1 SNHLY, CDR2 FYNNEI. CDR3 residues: CASSRQVRGANVLTF. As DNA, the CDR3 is TGTGCCAGCAGTCGACAGGTTCGTGGGGCCAACGTCCTGACTTTC.

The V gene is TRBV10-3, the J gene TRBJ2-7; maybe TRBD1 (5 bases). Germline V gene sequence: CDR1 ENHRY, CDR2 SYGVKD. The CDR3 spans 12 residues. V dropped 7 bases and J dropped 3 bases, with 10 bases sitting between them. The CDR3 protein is CAIKGDDYEQYF. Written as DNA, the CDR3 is TGTGCCATCAAAGGGGATGACTACGAGCAGTACTTC.

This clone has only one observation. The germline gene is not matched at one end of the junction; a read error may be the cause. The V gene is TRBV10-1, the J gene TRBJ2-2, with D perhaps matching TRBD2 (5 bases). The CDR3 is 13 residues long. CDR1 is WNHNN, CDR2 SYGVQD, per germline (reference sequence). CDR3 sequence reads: CASTEGPTGELFF. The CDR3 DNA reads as TGCGCCAGCACTGAGGGTCCCACCGGGGAGCTGTTTTTT.

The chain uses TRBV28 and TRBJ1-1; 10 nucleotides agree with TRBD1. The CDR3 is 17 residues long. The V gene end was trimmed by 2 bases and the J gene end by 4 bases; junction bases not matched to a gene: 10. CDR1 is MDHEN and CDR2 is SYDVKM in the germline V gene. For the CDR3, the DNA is TGTGCCAGCAGTTTAGTGGGACAGGGGCGGGTAGGCACTGAAGCTTTCTTT. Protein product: CASSLVGQGRVGTEAFF.

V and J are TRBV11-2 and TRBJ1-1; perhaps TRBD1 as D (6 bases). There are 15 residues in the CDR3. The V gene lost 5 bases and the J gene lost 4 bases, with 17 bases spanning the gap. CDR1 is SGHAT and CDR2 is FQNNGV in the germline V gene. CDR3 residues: CASSSQSGGGTEAFF. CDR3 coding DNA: TGTGCCAGCAGCAGCCAGTCGGGGGGCGGCACTGAAGCTTTCTTT.

CDR3 nucleotides: TGCGCCAGCAGCGGGCAGATGCGGGCGGCCGGGGAGGATGAAAAACTGTTTTTT. It translates to CASSGQMRAAGEDEKLFF. This chain connects TRBV5-1 to TRBJ1-4; D is undetermined. Germline CDR1 SGHRS, CDR2 YFSETQ. The CDR3 runs to 18 residues. Deletions cut 4 bases from V and 6 bases from J, with 25 bases between.

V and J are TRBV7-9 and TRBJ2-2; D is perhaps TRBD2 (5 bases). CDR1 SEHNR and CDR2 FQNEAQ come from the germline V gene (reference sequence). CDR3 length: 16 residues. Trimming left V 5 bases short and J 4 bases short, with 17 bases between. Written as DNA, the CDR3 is TGTGCCAGCAGCCTAATAGCGACTGGGGTCACCGGGGAGCTGTTTTTT. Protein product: CASSLIATGVTGELFF. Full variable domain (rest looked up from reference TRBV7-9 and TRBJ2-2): DTGVSQNPRHKITKRGQNVTFRCDPISEHNRLYWYRQTLGQGPEFLTYFQNEAQLEKSRLLSDRFSAERPKGSFSTLEIQRTEQGDSAMYLCASSLIATGVTGELFFGEGSRLTVL.

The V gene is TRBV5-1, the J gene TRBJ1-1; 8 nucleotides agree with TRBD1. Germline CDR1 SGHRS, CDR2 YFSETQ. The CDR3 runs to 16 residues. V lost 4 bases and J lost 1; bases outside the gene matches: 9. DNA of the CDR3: TGCGCCAGCAGCCCGGACAGGGCGCATAAGAACACTGAAGCTTTCTTT. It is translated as CASSPDRAHKNTEAFF.

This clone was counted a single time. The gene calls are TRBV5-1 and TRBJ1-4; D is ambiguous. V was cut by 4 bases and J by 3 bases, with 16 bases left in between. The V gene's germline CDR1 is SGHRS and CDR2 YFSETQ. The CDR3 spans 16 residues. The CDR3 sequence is CASSLSGRRANEKLFF. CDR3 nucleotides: TGCGCCAGCAGCCTTAGCGGGAGGCGGGCTAATGAAAAACTGTTTTTT.

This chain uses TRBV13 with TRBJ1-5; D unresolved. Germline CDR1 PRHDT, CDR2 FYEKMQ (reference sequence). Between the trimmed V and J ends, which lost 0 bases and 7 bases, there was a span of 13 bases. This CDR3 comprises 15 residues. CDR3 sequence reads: CASSLGLLRKQPQHF. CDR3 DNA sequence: TGTGCCAGCAGCTTAGGCCTTCTGAGAAAACAGCCCCAGCATTTT.

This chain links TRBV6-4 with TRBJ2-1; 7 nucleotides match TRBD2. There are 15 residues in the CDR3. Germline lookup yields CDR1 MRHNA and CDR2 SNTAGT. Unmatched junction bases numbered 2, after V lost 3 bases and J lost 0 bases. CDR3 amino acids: CASSDRTSSYNEQFF. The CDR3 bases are TGTGCCAGCAGTGATAGGACTAGCTCCTACAATGAGCAGTTCTTC.

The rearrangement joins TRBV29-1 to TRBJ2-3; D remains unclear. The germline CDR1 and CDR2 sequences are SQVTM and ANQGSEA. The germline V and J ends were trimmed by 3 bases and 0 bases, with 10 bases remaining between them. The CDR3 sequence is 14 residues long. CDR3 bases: TGCAGCGTTGATAGGCCCCCTAGCACAGATACGCAGTATTTT. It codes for CSVDRPPSTDTQYF.

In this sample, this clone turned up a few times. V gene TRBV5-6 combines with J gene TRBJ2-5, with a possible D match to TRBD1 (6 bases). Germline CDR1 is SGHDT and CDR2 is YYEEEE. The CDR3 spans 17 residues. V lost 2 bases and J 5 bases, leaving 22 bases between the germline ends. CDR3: CASSLTTTGGSWETQYF. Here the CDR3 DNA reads TGTGCCAGCAGCTTAACCACGACAGGTGGATCGTGGGAGACCCAGTACTTC. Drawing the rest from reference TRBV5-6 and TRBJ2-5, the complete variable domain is DAGVTQSPTHLIKTRGQQVTLRCSPKSGHDTVSWYQQALGQGPQFIFQYYEEEERQRGNFPDRFSGHQFPNYSSELNVNALLLGDSALYLCASSLTTTGGSWETQYFGPGTRLLVL.

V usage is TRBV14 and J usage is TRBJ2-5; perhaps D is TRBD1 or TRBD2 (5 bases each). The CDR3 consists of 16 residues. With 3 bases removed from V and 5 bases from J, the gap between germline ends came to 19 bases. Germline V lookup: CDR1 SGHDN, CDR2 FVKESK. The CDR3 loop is CASSQSVGDGTETQYF. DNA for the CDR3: TGTGCCAGCAGCCAGAGTGTAGGGGACGGGACGGAGACCCAGTACTTC.

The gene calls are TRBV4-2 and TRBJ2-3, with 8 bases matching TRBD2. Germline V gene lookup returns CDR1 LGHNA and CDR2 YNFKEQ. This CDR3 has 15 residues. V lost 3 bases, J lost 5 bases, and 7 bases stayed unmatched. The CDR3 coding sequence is TGTGCCAGCAGCCAGAGCGGGAGTCATGTAGATACGCAGTATTTT. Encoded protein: CASSQSGSHVDTQYF.

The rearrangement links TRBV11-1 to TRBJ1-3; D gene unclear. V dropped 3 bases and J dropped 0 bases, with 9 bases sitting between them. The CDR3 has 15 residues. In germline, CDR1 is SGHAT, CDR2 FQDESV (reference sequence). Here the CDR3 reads CASSFGLSSGNTIYF. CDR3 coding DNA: TGTGCCAGCAGCTTTGGACTGAGCTCTGGAAACACCATATATTTT. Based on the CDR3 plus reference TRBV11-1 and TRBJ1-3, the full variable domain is EAEVAQSPRYKITEKSQAVAFWCDPISGHATLYWYRQILGQGPELLVQFQDESVVDDSQLPKDRFSAERLKGVDSTLKIQPAELGDSAMYLCASSFGLSSGNTIYFGEGSWLTVV.

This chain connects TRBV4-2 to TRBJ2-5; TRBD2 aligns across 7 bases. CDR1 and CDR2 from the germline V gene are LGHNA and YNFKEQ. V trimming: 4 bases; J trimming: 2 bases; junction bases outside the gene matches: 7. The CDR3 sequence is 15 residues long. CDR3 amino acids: CASSPLAAGQETQYF. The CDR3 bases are TGTGCCAGCAGCCCGCTAGCGGCGGGACAAGAGACCCAGTACTTC.

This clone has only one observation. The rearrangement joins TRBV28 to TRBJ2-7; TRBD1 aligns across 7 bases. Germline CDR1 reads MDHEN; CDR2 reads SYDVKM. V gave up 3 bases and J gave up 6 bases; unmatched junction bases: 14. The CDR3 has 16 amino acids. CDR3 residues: CASSFLDPGQPSEQYF. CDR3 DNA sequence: TGTGCCAGCAGTTTCCTTGATCCGGGACAGCCATCCGAGCAGTACTTC. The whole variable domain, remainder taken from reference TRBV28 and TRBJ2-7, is DVKVTQSSRYLVKRTGEKVFLECVQDMDHENMFWYRQDPGLGLRLIYFSYDVKMKEKGDIPEGYSVSREKKERFSLILESASTNQTSMYLCASSFLDPGQPSEQYFGPGTRLTVT.

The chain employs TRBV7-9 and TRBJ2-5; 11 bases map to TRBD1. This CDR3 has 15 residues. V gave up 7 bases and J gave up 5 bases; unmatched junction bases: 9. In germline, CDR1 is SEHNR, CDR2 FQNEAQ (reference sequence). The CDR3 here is CASNLGQGVEETQYF. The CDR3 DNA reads TGTGCCAGCAACTTGGGACAGGGGGTCGAGGAGACCCAGTACTTC.

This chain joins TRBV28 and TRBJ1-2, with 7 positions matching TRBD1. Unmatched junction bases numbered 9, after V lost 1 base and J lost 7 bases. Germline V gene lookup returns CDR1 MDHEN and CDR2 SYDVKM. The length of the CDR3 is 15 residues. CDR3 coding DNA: TGTGCCAGCAGTTTATTCGGAGGGGGCTCCGGTGGCTACACCTTC. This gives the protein CASSLFGGGSGGYTF.

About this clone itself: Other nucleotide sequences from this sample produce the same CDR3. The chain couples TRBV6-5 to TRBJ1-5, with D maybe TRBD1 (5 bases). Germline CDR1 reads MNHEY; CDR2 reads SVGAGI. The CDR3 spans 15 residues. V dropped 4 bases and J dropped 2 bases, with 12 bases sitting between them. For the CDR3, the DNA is TGTGCCAGCAGTTCCCGGGGGGTCGGCAATCAGCCCCAGCATTTT. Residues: CASSSRGVGNQPQHF.

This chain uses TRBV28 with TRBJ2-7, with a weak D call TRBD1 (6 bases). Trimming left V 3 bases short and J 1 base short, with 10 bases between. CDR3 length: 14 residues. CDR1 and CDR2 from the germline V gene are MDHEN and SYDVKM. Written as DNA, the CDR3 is TGTGCCAGCAGTTTCGCACAGGGATCCTACGAGCAGTACTTC. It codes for CASSFAQGSYEQYF.

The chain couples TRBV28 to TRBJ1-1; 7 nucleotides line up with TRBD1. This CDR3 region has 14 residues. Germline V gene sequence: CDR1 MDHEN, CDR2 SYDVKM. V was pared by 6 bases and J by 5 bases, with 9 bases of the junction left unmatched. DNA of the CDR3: TGTGCCAGCAGACCTACCGAACAGGGGACTGAAGCTTTCTTT. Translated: CASRPTEQGTEAFF.